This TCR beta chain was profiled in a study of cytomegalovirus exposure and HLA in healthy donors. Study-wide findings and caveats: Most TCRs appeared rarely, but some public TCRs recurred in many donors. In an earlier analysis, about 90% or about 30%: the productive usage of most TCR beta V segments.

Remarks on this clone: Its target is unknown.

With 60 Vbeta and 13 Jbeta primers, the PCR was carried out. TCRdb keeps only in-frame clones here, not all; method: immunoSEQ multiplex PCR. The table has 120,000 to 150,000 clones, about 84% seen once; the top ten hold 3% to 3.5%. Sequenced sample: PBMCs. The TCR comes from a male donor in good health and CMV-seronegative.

As DNA, the CDR3 is TGTGCCAGCGCATCTAGCGGGGGAGCAGATACGCAGTATTTT. This sequence encodes CASASSGGADTQYF. The chain is built from TRBV7-6 and TRBJ2-3, with 10 bases fitting TRBD2. This CDR3 has 14 residues. Germline CDR1 reads SGHVS; CDR2 reads FNYEAQ. Trimming at V came to 8 bases and at J to 4 bases, leaving 6 bases not matched to a gene.